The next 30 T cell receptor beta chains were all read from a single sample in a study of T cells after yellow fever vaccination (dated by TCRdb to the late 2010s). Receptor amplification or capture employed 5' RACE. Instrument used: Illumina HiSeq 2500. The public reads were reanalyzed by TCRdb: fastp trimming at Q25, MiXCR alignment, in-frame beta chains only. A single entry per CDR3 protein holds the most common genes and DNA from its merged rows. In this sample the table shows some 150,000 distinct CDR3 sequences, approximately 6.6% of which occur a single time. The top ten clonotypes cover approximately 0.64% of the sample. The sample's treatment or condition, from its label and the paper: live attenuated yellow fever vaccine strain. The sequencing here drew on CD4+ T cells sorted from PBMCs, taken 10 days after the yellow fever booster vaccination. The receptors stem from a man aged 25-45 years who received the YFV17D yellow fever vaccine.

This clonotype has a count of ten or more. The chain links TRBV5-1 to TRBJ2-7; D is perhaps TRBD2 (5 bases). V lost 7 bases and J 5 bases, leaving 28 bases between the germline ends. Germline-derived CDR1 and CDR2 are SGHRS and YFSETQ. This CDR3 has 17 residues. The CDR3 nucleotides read TGCGCCAGCGCCCGAGACCTACCCCGAGGGCAATTTGACGAGCAGTACTTC. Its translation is CASARDLPRGQFDEQYF.

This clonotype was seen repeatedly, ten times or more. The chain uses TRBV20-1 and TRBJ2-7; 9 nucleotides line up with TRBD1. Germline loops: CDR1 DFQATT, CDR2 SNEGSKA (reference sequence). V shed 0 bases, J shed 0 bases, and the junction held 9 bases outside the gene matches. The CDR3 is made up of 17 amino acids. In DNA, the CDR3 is TGCAGTGCTAGAGATTCCCGCCGGGACAGGGTCTCCTACGAGCAGTACTTC. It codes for CSARDSRRDRVSYEQYF.

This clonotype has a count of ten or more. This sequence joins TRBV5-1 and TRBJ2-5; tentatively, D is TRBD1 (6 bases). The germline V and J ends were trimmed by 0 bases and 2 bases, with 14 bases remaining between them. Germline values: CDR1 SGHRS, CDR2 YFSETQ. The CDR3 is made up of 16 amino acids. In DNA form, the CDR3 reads TGCGCCAGCAGCTTGGCCGTGGGGCAGGGGCAAGAGACCCAGTACTTC. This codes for CASSLAVGQGQETQYF. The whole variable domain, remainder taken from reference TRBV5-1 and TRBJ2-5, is KAGVTQTPRYLIKTRGQQVTLSCSPISGHRSVSWYQQTPGQGLQFLFEYFSETQRNKGNFPGRFSGRQFSNSRSEMNVSTLELGDSALYLCASSLAVGQGQETQYFGPGTRLLVL.

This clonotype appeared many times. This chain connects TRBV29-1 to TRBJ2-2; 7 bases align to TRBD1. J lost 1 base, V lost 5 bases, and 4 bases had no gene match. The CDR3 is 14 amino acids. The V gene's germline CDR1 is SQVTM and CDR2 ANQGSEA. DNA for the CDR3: TGCAGCGTTCTCAGGACAGGGAACACCGGGGAGCTGTTTTTT. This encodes CSVLRTGNTGELFF.

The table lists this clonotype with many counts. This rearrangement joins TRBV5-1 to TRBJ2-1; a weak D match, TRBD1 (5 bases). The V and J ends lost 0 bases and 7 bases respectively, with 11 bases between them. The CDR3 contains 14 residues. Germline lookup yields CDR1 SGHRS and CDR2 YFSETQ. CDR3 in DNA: TGCGCCAGCAGCTTGGACAGGCTTAATAATGAGCAGTTCTTC. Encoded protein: CASSLDRLNNEQFF.

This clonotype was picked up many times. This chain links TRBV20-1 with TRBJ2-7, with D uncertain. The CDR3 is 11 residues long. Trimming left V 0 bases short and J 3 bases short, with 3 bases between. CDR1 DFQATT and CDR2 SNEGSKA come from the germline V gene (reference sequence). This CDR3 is CSARDGYEQYF. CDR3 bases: TGCAGTGCTAGAGACGGCTACGAGCAGTACTTC.

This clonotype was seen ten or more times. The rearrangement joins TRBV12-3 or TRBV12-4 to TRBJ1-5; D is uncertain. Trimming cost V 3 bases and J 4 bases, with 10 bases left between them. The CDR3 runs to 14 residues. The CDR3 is CASSFLGPNQPQHF. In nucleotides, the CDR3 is TGTGCCAGCAGTTTCTTGGGCCCAAATCAGCCCCAGCATTTT.

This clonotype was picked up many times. The CDR3 loop is CATSSPTRGSGELFF. CDR3 DNA: TGTGCCACCAGCAGCCCAACACGGGGGTCCGGGGAGCTGTTTTTT. This sequence joins TRBV15 and TRBJ2-2; perhaps TRBD2 as D (6 bases). The CDR3 totals 15 residues. Per germline, CDR1 LNHNV and CDR2 YYDKDF (reference sequence). Deletions cut 3 bases from V and 6 bases from J, with 14 bases between.

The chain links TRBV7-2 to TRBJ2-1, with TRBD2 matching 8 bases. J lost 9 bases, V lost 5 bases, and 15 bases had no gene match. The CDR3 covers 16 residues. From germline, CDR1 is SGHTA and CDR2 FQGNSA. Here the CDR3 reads CASSPLSAGGGGEQFF. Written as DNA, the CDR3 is TGTGCCAGCAGCCCGCTTTCCGCGGGAGGAGGGGGTGAGCAGTTCTTC.

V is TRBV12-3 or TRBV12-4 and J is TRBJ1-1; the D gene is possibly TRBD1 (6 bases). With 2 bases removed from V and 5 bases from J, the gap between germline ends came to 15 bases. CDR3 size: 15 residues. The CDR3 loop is CASSLFPGGVTEAFF. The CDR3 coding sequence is TGTGCCAGCAGTTTATTCCCTGGGGGCGTAACTGAAGCTTTCTTT.

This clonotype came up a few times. The chain's CDR3 is CASSQDFNQPQHF. In nucleotides, the CDR3 is TGCGCCAGCAGCCAGGACTTCAATCAGCCCCAGCATTTT. J is TRBJ1-5 and V is TRBV4-3; D not certain. This CDR3 contains 13 residues. Germline V gene lookup returns CDR1 LGHNA and CDR2 YSLEER. V was pared by 3 bases and J by 3 bases, with 6 bases between.

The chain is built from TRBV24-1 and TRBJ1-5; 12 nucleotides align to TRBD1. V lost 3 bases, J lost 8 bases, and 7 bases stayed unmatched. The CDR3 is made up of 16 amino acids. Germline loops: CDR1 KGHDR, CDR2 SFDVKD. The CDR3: CATSDAGTGGGEPQHF. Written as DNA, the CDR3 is TGTGCCACCAGTGATGCCGGGACAGGGGGCGGGGAGCCCCAGCATTTT.

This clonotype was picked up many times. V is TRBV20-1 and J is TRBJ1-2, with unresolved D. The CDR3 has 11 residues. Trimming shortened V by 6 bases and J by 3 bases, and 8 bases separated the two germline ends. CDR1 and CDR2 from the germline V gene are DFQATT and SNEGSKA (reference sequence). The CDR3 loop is CSAQLDYGYTF. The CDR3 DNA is TGCAGTGCCCAGTTGGACTATGGCTACACCTTC.

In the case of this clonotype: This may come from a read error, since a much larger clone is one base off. CDR3: CASRYRVVRERGEQFF. The CDR3, as DNA: TGTGCCAGTCGATATCGGGTTGTGCGGGAGCGAGGGGAGCAGTTCTTC. The chain has TRBV6-1 and TRBJ2-1; TRBD2 agrees at 7 bases. CDR3 length: 16 residues. J lost 10 bases, V lost 9 bases, and 21 bases had no gene match. The V gene's germline CDR1 is MNHNS and CDR2 SASEGT.

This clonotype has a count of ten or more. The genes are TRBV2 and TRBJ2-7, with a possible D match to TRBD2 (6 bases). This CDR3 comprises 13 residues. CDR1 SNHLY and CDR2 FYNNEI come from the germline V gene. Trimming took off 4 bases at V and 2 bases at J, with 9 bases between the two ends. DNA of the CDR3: TGTGCCAGCAGTGGGGCGGGGACCTACGAGCAGTACTTC. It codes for CASSGAGTYEQYF.

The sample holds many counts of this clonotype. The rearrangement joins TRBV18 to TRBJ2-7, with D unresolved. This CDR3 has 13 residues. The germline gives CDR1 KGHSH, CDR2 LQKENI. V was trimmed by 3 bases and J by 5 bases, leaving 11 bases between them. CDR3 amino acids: CASSPSYYDEQYF. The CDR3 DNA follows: TGTGCCAGCTCACCTTCCTACTACGACGAGCAGTACTTC.

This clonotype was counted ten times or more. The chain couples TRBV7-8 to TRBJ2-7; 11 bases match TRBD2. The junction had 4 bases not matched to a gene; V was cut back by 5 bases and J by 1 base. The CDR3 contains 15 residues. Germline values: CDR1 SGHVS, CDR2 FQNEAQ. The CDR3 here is CASSTGTSGSYEQYF. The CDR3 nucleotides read TGTGCCAGCAGCACCGGGACTAGCGGATCCTACGAGCAGTACTTC.

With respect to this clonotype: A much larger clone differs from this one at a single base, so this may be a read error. The CDR3 nucleotides read TGCCCCAGCAGCTCGCGGGAGGACGAGCAGTACTTC. This codes for CPSSSREDEQYF. This chain joins TRBV5-1 and TRBJ2-7; 8 nucleotides match TRBD2. This CDR3 region has 12 residues. CDR1 and CDR2 (germline): SGHRS, YFSETQ.

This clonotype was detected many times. CDR3 sequence (DNA): TGCAGCACCCCACGGGGAGGTGGAACTCTGGAGCAGTTCTTC. Protein: CSTPRGGGTLEQFF. This chain uses TRBV29-1 with TRBJ2-1; D perhaps matches TRBD2 (6 bases). Trimming stripped 8 bases from V and 10 bases from J, with 24 bases between. Germline V CDR1 and CDR2: SQVTM, ANQGSEA. The CDR3 is made up of 14 amino acids.

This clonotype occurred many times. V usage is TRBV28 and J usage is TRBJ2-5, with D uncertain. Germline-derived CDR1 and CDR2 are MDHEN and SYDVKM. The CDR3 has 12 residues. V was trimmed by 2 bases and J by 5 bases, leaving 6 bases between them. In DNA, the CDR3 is TGTGCCAGCAGTTTAAACAGCGAGACCCAGTACTTC. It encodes CASSLNSETQYF. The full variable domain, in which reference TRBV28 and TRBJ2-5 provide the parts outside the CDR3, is DVKVTQSSRYLVKRTGEKVFLECVQDMDHENMFWYRQDPGLGLRLIYFSYDVKMKEKGDIPEGYSVSREKKERFSLILESASTNQTSMYLCASSLNSETQYFGPGTRLLVL.

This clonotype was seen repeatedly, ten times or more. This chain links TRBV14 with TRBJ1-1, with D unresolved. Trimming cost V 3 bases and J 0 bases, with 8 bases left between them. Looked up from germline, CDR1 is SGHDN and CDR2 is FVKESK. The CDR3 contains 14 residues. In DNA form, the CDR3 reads TGTGCCAGCAGCCAGAGGGTTATGAACACTGAAGCTTTCTTT. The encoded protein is CASSQRVMNTEAFF.

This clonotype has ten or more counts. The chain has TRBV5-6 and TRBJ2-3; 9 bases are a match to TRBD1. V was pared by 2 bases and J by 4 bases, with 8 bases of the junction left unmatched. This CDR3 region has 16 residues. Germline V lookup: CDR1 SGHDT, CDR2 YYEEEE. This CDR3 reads CASSFAGTGSSDTQYF. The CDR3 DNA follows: TGTGCCAGCAGCTTTGCCGGGACAGGGAGTTCAGATACGCAGTATTTT.

CDR3: CASSFTWVKDTQYF. The CDR3 bases are TGTGCCAGCAGCTTCACGTGGGTTAAAGATACGCAGTATTTT. The gene calls are TRBV7-2 and TRBJ2-3; D gene unclear. Germline assignment: CDR1 SGHTA and CDR2 FQGNSA. The CDR3 spans 14 residues. Trimming cost V 3 bases and J 5 bases, with 12 bases left between them.

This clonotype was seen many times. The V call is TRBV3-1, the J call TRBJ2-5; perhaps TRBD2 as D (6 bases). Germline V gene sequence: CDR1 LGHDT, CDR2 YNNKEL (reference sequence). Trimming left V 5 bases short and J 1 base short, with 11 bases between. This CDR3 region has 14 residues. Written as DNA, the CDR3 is TGTGCCAGCAGCAGATGGGACTTCCAAGAGACCCAGTACTTC. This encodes CASSRWDFQETQYF.

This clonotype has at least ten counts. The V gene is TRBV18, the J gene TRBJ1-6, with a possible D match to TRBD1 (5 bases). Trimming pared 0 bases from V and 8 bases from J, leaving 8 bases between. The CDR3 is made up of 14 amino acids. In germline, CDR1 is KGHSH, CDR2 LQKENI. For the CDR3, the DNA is TGTGCCAGCTCACCACCAACCAGGGATTCACCCCTCCACTTT. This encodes CASSPPTRDSPLHF.

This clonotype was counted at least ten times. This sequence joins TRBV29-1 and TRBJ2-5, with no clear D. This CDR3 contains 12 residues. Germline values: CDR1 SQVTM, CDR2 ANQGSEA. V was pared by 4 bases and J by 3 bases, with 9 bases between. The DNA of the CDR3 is TGCAGCGTTGGCGATTTTGAAGAGACCCAGTACTTC. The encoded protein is CSVGDFEETQYF.

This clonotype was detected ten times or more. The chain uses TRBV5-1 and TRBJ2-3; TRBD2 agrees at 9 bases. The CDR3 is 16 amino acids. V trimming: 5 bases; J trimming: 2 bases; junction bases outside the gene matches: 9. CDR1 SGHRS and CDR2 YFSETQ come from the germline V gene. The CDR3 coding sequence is TGCGCCAGCAGACCAACGACTAGCGGATTCACAGATACGCAGTATTTT. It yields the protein CASRPTTSGFTDTQYF.

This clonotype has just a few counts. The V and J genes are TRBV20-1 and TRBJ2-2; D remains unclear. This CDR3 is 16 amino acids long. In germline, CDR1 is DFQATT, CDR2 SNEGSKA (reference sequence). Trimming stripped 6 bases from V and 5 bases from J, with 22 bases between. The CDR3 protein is CSASPSNTRTTGELFF. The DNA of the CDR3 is TGCAGTGCCAGCCCCTCGAACACCCGAACTACCGGGGAGCTGTTTTTT.

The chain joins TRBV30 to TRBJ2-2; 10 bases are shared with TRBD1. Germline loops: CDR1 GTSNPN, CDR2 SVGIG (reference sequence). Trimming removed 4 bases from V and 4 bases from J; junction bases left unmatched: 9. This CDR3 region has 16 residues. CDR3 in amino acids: CAWTRQTGGITGELFF. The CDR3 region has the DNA TGTGCCTGGACCCGACAGACAGGGGGCATCACCGGGGAGCTGTTTTTT.

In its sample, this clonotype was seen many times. The CDR3 sequence: CSARDLRGEVGEQYF. CDR3 DNA: TGCAGTGCTAGAGACCTCCGGGGGGAGGTCGGCGAGCAGTACTTC. The gene calls are TRBV20-1 and TRBJ2-7; 7 bases map to TRBD2. CDR1 is DFQATT and CDR2 is SNEGSKA in the germline V gene (reference sequence). V shed 0 bases and J 6 bases; nucleotides not matched to a gene: 11. The CDR3 extends over 15 amino acids.